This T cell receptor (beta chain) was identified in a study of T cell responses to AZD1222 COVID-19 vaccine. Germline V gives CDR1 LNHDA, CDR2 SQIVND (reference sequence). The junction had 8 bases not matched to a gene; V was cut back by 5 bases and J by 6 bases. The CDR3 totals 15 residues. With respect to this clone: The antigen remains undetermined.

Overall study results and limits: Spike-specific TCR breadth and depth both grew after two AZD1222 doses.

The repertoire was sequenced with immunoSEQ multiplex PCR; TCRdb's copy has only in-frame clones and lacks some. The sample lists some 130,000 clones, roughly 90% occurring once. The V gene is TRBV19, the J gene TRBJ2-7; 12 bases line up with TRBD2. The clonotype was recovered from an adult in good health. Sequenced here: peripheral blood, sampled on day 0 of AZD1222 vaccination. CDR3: CASSWTSGAVGEQYF. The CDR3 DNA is TGTGCCAGTAGTTGGACTAGCGGGGCCGTGGGCGAGCAGTACTTC.